This TCR beta chain was sequenced for a study of CD8+ T cells in alopecia areata. Study results and caveats: Clonality in lesional scalp, especially alopecia totalis/universalis, exceeded that of normal scalp.

A note on this clone: Its target is unknown. Gene names are mouse gene names. From the germline J gene comes the end of the CDR3, since the read stops 4 residues before it.

Germline CDR1 is NSQYPW and CDR2 is LRSPGD (reference sequence). This CDR3 region has 16 residues. V gave up 0 bases and J gave up 0 bases, with 8 bases separating them. Reverse transcribed after extraction, RNA yielded cDNA as the sequencing template. The data were produced by immunoSEQ multiplex PCR, yet TCRdb's version contains in-frame clones alone and is incomplete. Singletons are absent from the sample, which has some 110,000 clones. Material for sequencing was lesional skin. V usage is TRBV1 and J usage is TRBJ1-4; D is perhaps TRBD1 (5 bases). This clonotype was obtained from a C3H/HeJ mouse with alopecia areata. Mouse strain MHC haplotype: H2-k. The DNA read from the CDR3 is TGCACCTGCAGTGCAGATACAGGCCTTTCCAACGAA. Protein: CTCSADTGLSNE. The whole CDR3 sequence reads CTCSADTGLSNERLFF.